The clone carrying this T cell receptor (beta chain) is classed as medium-sized. This sample was included in a study of circulating CD8 cells and anti-PD-1 response in melanoma. The QIAseq Immune Repertoire TCR panel built the libraries from roughly 15 ng of total RNA. TCRdb used MiXCR to reprocess the reads, holding one entry per CDR3 protein. This sample yields under 1,200 distinct CDR3 sequences, of which just under 9% are seen a single time; roughly 31% belongs to the top ten. Four subsets defined by PD-1 and/or TIGIT were sorted from live CD3+CD8+TCRalphabeta+ cells. The CDR3 is 15 residues long. Germline trimming cut 3 bases from V and 6 bases from J; bases unmatched to any gene: 7. Germline V gene sequence: CDR1 SGHTA, CDR2 FQGTGA.

This rearrangement joins TRBV7-3 to TRBJ2-3, with 9 bases aligning to TRBD2. This TCR was recovered from a human donor with melanoma. This material consisted of CD8+ T cells from PBMCs, taken at baseline or after one month of anti-PD-1 therapy (not recorded which). CDR3 coding DNA: TGTGCCAGCAGCTTCTCTGCGGGGGGGCCGGATACGCAGTATTTT. Translating it yields CASSFSAGGPDTQYF.